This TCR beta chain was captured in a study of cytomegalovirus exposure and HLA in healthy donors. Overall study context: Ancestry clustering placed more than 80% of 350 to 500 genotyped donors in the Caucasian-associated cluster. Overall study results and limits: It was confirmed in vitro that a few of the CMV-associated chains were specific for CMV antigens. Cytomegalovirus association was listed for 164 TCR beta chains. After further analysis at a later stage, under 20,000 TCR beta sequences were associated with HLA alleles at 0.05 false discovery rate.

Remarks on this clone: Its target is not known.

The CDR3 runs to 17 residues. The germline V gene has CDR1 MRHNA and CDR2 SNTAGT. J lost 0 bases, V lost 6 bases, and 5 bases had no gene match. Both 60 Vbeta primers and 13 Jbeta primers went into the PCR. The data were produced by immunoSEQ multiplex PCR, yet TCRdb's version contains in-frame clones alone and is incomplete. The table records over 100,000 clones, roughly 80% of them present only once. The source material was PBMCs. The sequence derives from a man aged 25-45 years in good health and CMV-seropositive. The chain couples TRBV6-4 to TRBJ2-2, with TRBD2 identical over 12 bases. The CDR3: CASRKTSGGPNTGELFF. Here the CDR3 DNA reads TGTGCCAGCAGAAAGACTAGCGGGGGCCCGAACACCGGGGAGCTGTTTTTT.